This T cell receptor (beta chain) was obtained from a study of T cell changes during pregnancy in multiple sclerosis. Sequenced by immunoSEQ multiplex PCR; TCRdb stores in-frame clones only, minus some. This table has about 56,000 clones, about 87% appearing once. CDR1 is SGDLS, CDR2 YYNGEE, per germline. The CDR3 is made up of 14 amino acids. Deletions cut 3 bases from V and 8 bases from J, with 15 bases between. The chain carries TRBV9 and TRBJ2-1; no clear D gene. The clonotype originates from a human donor whose cells served as feeder cells for cultures in a pregnancy study. Sequencing input: peripheral blood from another person, used as feeder cells. CDR3 bases: TGTGCCAGCAGCGACGGACCTGATTGGGATGAGCAGTTCTTC. This translates into CASSDGPDWDEQFF.